At least ten counts were recorded for the clone carrying this TCR beta chain. This sample was included in a study of metastatic and nonmetastatic thyroid tumors. All patients were untreated before thyroid surgery. TCRdb ran MiXCR on the PCR reads. Here the sample spans 30,000 to 40,000 clones, approximately 15% being singletons. J gave up 5 bases and V 2 bases, and 8 bases lay outside the gene matches. CDR1 and CDR2 from the germline V gene are SNHLY and FYNNEI. The CDR3 consists of 15 residues. The sample taken for sequencing was blood. This receptor was obtained from a female donor with papillary thyroid cancer or a benign thyroid nodule (not recorded which). Some clones in this sample may be carry-over from other donors' samples. The chain employs TRBV2 and TRBJ2-7; 8 nucleotides match TRBD1. CDR3 in DNA: TGTGCCAGCAGTGAATTCTGGGCAGGGGGCGACGAGCAGTACTTC. Translating gives CASSEFWAGGDEQYF.